This TCR beta chain was obtained from a study of read filtering for tumor transcriptome and immune sequencing. Broader study findings: Approximately 79% of IR-seq clonotypes had a single read, yet these held around 3.3% of reads. The CD138-negative fraction was mixed bone marrow immune cells, not pure T cells. IR-seq and RNA-seq agreed better without single-read clonotypes.

There are a few counts of this clonotype. What it binds is unknown. From 400 to 450 ng of RNA, a library with molecular barcoded alpha/delta and beta/gamma adaptors was made. MiXCR was run by TCRdb on the reads, yielding one entry per CDR3 protein. The data contain tens of thousands of distinct CDR3 sequences, roughly 18% of them singletons. Trimming shortened V by 6 bases and J by 0 bases, and 11 bases separated the two germline ends. Germline V gene data show CDR1 as SEHNR and CDR2 as FQNEAQ (reference sequence). CDR3 length: 14 amino acids. The rearrangement uses TRBV7-9 and TRBJ1-1; tentatively, D is TRBD1 (5 bases). Sequencing was carried out using a population of CD138-negative cells sorted from bone marrow. The sequence was obtained from a donor at least 40 years old with multiple myeloma. The CDR3 spells CASRSGTVNTEAFF. The CDR3 bases are TGTGCCAGCAGATCCGGGACGGTGAACACTGAAGCTTTCTTT.